This TCR beta chain comes out of a study of blood T cell repertoires in COVID-19. Individuals aged about 18 to 100 years were recruited from some 26 US areas. Participants' reported clinical history set cohort assignment. With 2 bases removed from V and 14 bases from J, the gap between germline ends came to 10 bases. Germline V lookup: CDR1 MNHEY, CDR2 SVGAGI. The CDR3 contains 11 residues. Profiled with immunoSEQ multiplex PCR; TCRdb holds only in-frame clones, not every one. The repertoire includes a few hundred thousand clones, approximately 84% of them detected once, and 2.5% to 3.5% sits in the top ten.

The sequenced material came from PBMCs or T cells enriched from blood (not recorded which). This clonotype originated in a woman aged 25 to 45 who had recovered from COVID-19. The chain employs TRBV6-5 and TRBJ2-4, with a tentative D call TRBD1 (5 bases). CDR3 DNA sequence: TGTGCCAGCAGTTACCAGGGTGCGGAGTACTTC. It specifies CASSYQGAEYF.